This TCR beta chain was found in a study of chemoradiotherapy in HPV16-positive cancers. Study-wide results and limits: HPV-responsive T-cell expansion during chemoradiotherapy was linked to improved recurrence-free survival in HPV16-positive patients. During treatment, candidate HPV-specific clones and E7-related motifs expanded in tumor. HPV-specific T cells were functionally defined from only two HPV16-positive patients.

Method: immunoSEQ multiplex PCR; TCRdb's copy keeps in-frame clones and lacks some. The profile covers almost 600 clones, with roughly 90% appearing a single time and approximately 8% taken by the ten largest. The CDR3 covers 16 residues. CDR1 and CDR2 (germline): SGHRS, YFSETQ. V shed 3 bases, J shed 12 bases, and the junction held 15 bases outside the gene matches. A single count supports this clone. Its cognate antigen is unknown. The chain is built from TRBV5-1 and TRBJ2-3; 11 bases are a match to TRBD2. The sequenced sample was tumor tissue, obtained from a patient who underwent chemoradiotherapy. The receptor's source is a human donor with HPV-associated anogenital cancer. In nucleotides, the CDR3 is TGCGCCAGCAGCTCCAGACTAGCGGGGCCCCTAGAATCCCAGTATTTT. Translated: CASSSRLAGPLESQYF.